Listed below are T cell receptor beta chains from one sample, sequenced in a study of CD8 T cells in ankylosing spondylitis. Via MiXCR, TCRdb re-called the 5' RACE reads, giving one row per CDR3 protein. The sample has about 190,000 distinct CDR3 sequences, 13% seen once. The specimen was blood, either unsorted or a sorted T cell fraction (not recorded which). The receptor set was obtained from a female donor with ankylosing spondylitis or in good health (not recorded which). Each CDR3 is given with its conserved first and last residue. Fields, in order: J gene, V gene, D gene, clone size, CDR3 protein, CDR3 DNA. A D gene is named only where the DNA matches it firmly. Expanded clones get a size class; other rows say once, few or many, or leave the size out.

j_gene: TRBJ1-2; v_gene: TRBV5-1; d_gene: TRBD1; abundance: many; CDR3aa: CASSLTGTGGYTF; CDR3nt: TGCGCCAGCAGCCTAACAGGGACAGGCGGCTACACCTTC
j_gene: TRBJ1-6; v_gene: TRBV7-8; d_gene: NA; abundance: many; CDR3aa: CASTESGVYNSPLHF; CDR3nt: TGTGCCAGCACCGAATCAGGGGTCTATAATTCACCCCTCCACTTT
j_gene: TRBJ2-1; v_gene: TRBV5-1; d_gene: TRBD1; abundance: many; CDR3aa: CASSLGTGLYNEQFF; CDR3nt: TGCGCCAGCAGCTTGGGGACAGGGTTGTACAATGAGCAGTTCTTC
j_gene: TRBJ1-2; v_gene: TRBV28; d_gene: NA; abundance: NA; CDR3aa: CASSLGGLLGYTF; CDR3nt: TGTGCCAGCAGTTTGGGCGGCCTATTAGGCTACACCTTC
j_gene: TRBJ2-7; v_gene: TRBV7-7; d_gene: NA; abundance: many; CDR3aa: CASSFGIGTAYEQYF; CDR3nt: TGTGCTAGCAGCTTCGGAATCGGGACTGCCTACGAGCAGTACTTC
j_gene: TRBJ2-1; v_gene: TRBV7-8; d_gene: NA; abundance: NA; CDR3aa: CASFKIGGNEQFF; CDR3nt: TGTGCCAGCTTTAAAATAGGGGGCAATGAGCAGTTCTTC
j_gene: TRBJ2-2; v_gene: TRBV5-1; d_gene: TRBD1; abundance: many; CDR3aa: CASRLQTGFVSTGELFF; CDR3nt: TGCGCCAGCAGACTACAGACAGGGTTTGTTTCCACCGGGGAGCTGTTTTTT
j_gene: TRBJ2-7; v_gene: TRBV12-3/TRBV12-4; d_gene: NA; abundance: NA; CDR3aa: CASSFGRGGYEQYF; CDR3nt: TGTGCCAGCAGTTTCGGGCGGGGCGGGTACGAGCAGTACTTC
j_gene: TRBJ2-2; v_gene: TRBV18; d_gene: NA; abundance: NA; CDR3aa: CASSPPIRSGELFF; CDR3nt: TGTGCCAGCTCACCCCCCATAAGGAGCGGGGAGCTGTTTTTT
j_gene: TRBJ2-7; v_gene: TRBV13; d_gene: NA; abundance: many; CDR3aa: CASSSRGLIAEQYF; CDR3nt: TGTGCCAGCAGCTCCCGGGGGCTCATCGCCGAGCAGTACTTC
j_gene: TRBJ1-2; v_gene: TRBV7-2; d_gene: NA; abundance: many; CDR3aa: CASSLVRTDGYTF; CDR3nt: TGTGCCAGCAGCTTAGTGAGGACGGATGGCTACACCTTC
j_gene: TRBJ1-5; v_gene: TRBV10-3; d_gene: NA; abundance: NA; CDR3aa: CAISDRLTQPQHF; CDR3nt: TGTGCCATCAGTGATAGACTTACCCAGCCCCAGCATTTT
j_gene: TRBJ2-7; v_gene: TRBV29-1; d_gene: NA; abundance: NA; CDR3aa: CSALGLRHSFYEQYF; CDR3nt: TGCAGCGCTCTGGGGCTGAGACACTCATTTTACGAGCAGTACTTC
j_gene: TRBJ2-3; v_gene: TRBV7-2; d_gene: TRBD2; abundance: many; CDR3aa: CASSLARTSGGGDTQYF; CDR3nt: TGTGCCAGCAGCTTAGCGAGGACTAGCGGAGGGGGAGATACGCAGTATTTT
j_gene: TRBJ2-1; v_gene: TRBV20-1; d_gene: TRBD1; abundance: NA; CDR3aa: CSASGQGAGNEQFF; CDR3nt: TGCAGTGCTAGCGGACAGGGGGCTGGCAATGAGCAGTTCTTC
j_gene: TRBJ2-6; v_gene: TRBV5-8; d_gene: NA; abundance: NA; CDR3aa: CASSFDGTGANVLTF; CDR3nt: TGTGCCAGCAGCTTCGACGGGACGGGGGCCAACGTCCTGACTTTC
j_gene: TRBJ2-5; v_gene: TRBV5-1; d_gene: TRBD1; abundance: NA; CDR3aa: CASSFGDSSFSETQYF; CDR3nt: TGCGCCAGCAGCTTCGGGGACAGTTCCTTCTCCGAGACCCAGTACTTC
j_gene: TRBJ2-1; v_gene: TRBV4-2; d_gene: TRBD2; abundance: many; CDR3aa: CASSQVTQRGNEQFF; CDR3nt: TGTGCCAGCAGCCAAGTAACCCAGCGGGGGAATGAGCAGTTCTTC
j_gene: TRBJ2-2; v_gene: TRBV7-9; d_gene: NA; abundance: NA; CDR3aa: CASSLAAGTGTGELFF; CDR3nt: TGTGCCAGCAGCTTAGCGGCGGGGACGGGCACCGGGGAGCTGTTTTTT
j_gene: TRBJ1-6; v_gene: TRBV20-1; d_gene: NA; abundance: many; CDR3aa: CSARETGISYNSPLHF; CDR3nt: TGCAGTGCTAGAGAAACAGGGATCTCCTATAATTCACCCCTCCACTTT
j_gene: TRBJ2-2; v_gene: TRBV5-1; d_gene: NA; abundance: few; CDR3aa: CASSWGPTGELFF; CDR3nt: TGCGCCAGCAGCTGGGGCCCTACCGGGGAGCTGTTTTTT
j_gene: TRBJ2-3; v_gene: TRBV9; d_gene: NA; abundance: NA; CDR3aa: CASSVNRATYTQYF; CDR3nt: TGTGCCAGCAGCGTAAACCGCGCCACGTATACGCAGTATTTT
j_gene: TRBJ2-5; v_gene: TRBV12-3/TRBV12-4; d_gene: TRBD2; abundance: NA; CDR3aa: CASSLTGGLRYF; CDR3nt: TGTGCCAGCAGTTTAACGGGGGGTCTTCGGTACTTC
j_gene: TRBJ2-1; v_gene: TRBV6-5; d_gene: TRBD2; abundance: many; CDR3aa: CASSYSTPSGLYNEQFF; CDR3nt: TGTGCCAGCAGTTACTCGACTCCTAGCGGACTATACAATGAGCAGTTCTTC
j_gene: TRBJ2-3; v_gene: TRBV9; d_gene: TRBD2; abundance: many; CDR3aa: CASSSLAGEVDTQYF; CDR3nt: TGTGCCAGCAGCTCGCTAGCGGGAGAGGTAGATACGCAGTATTTT
j_gene: TRBJ1-1; v_gene: TRBV25-1; d_gene: NA; abundance: many; CDR3aa: CASSIRTEAFF; CDR3nt: TGTGCCTCCTCCATTCGCACTGAAGCTTTCTTT
j_gene: TRBJ2-7; v_gene: TRBV7-3; d_gene: NA; abundance: few; CDR3aa: CASSLEPRDKQYF; CDR3nt: TGTGCCAGCAGCTTAGAGCCCAGGGATAAGCAGTACTTC
j_gene: TRBJ2-1; v_gene: TRBV7-9; d_gene: TRBD2; abundance: NA; CDR3aa: CASSLAGLAGAGEQFF; CDR3nt: TGTGCCAGCAGCTTAGCCGGACTAGCGGGAGCAGGGGAGCAGTTCTTC
j_gene: TRBJ1-1; v_gene: TRBV28; d_gene: NA; abundance: many; CDR3aa: CASKALLRNTEAFF; CDR3nt: TGTGCCAGCAAAGCACTACTAAGGAACACTGAAGCTTTCTTT
j_gene: TRBJ2-5; v_gene: TRBV19; d_gene: NA; abundance: once; CDR3aa: CASRLTVIQETQYF; CDR3nt: TGTGCCAGTAGATTGACAGTTATCCAAGAGACCCAGTACTTC
j_gene: TRBJ2-3; v_gene: TRBV11-3; d_gene: NA; abundance: many; CDR3aa: CASSLPPGNTQYF; CDR3nt: TGTGCCAGCAGCCTCCCCCCGGGCAATACGCAGTATTTT
j_gene: TRBJ2-1; v_gene: TRBV5-1; d_gene: NA; abundance: many; CDR3aa: CASSFGGSEYNEQFF; CDR3nt: TGCGCCAGCAGCTTTGGTGGCAGTGAGTATAATGAGCAGTTCTTC
j_gene: TRBJ2-1; v_gene: TRBV20-1; d_gene: TRBD2; abundance: many; CDR3aa: CSVNNQGLAEQFF; CDR3nt: TGCAGTGTCAACAATCAGGGACTAGCGGAGCAGTTCTTC
j_gene: TRBJ1-4; v_gene: TRBV20-1; d_gene: NA; abundance: few; CDR3aa: CSARGDQGTNEKLFF; CDR3nt: TGCAGTGCTCGAGGCGATCAGGGCACTAATGAAAAACTGTTTTTT
j_gene: TRBJ2-1; v_gene: TRBV5-1; d_gene: NA; abundance: many; CDR3aa: CASSLEPGAVRGEQFF; CDR3nt: TGCGCCAGCAGCTTGGAACCGGGGGCCGTAAGAGGTGAGCAGTTCTTC
j_gene: TRBJ2-7; v_gene: TRBV29-1; d_gene: TRBD2; abundance: many; CDR3aa: CSVVSGSNYEQYF; CDR3nt: TGCAGCGTTGTTAGCGGGAGTAACTACGAGCAGTACTTC
j_gene: TRBJ2-7; v_gene: TRBV11-2; d_gene: TRBD1; abundance: many; CDR3aa: CASSSGPTGDYEQYF; CDR3nt: TGTGCCAGCAGCTCCGGTCCCACAGGGGACTACGAGCAGTACTTC
j_gene: TRBJ2-7; v_gene: TRBV29-1; d_gene: TRBD1; abundance: many; CDR3aa: CSVIPFDRVGSYEQYF; CDR3nt: TGCAGCGTTATCCCCTTCGACAGGGTAGGCTCCTACGAGCAGTACTTC
j_gene: TRBJ2-4; v_gene: TRBV12-3/TRBV12-4; d_gene: TRBD1; abundance: many; CDR3aa: CASSFRQGGNIQYF; CDR3nt: TGTGCCAGCAGTTTTAGACAGGGGGGAAACATTCAGTACTTC
j_gene: TRBJ2-7; v_gene: TRBV20-1; d_gene: TRBD1; abundance: NA; CDR3aa: CSAGPRDRSSHEQYF; CDR3nt: TGCAGTGCTGGCCCCCGGGACAGAAGCTCCCACGAGCAGTACTTC
j_gene: TRBJ2-6; v_gene: TRBV5-6; d_gene: NA; abundance: once; CDR3aa: CAGSLGQGLVANVLTF; CDR3nt: TGTGCCGGCAGCTTGGGGCAGGGCTTAGTGGCCAACGTCCTGACTTTC
j_gene: TRBJ1-1; v_gene: TRBV25-1; d_gene: TRBD1; abundance: few; CDR3aa: CASKKGAGTEAFF; CDR3nt: TGTGCCAGCAAAAAGGGGGCGGGCACTGAAGCTTTCTTT